The clone carrying this T cell receptor beta chain was observed a handful of times. Antigen: not known. The data originate from a study of cytomegalovirus exposure and HLA in healthy donors. Study outcomes and limitations: Three chains tied to CMV proved CMV antigen-specific in vitro.

Primers for the PCR totalled 60 Vbeta and 13 Jbeta. Method: immunoSEQ multiplex PCR; TCRdb's copy keeps in-frame clones and lacks some. Of some 93,000 clones listed, 82% are singletons. Germline CDR1 and CDR2: SEHNR and FQNEAQ (reference sequence). The length of the CDR3 is 16 residues. With 5 bases clipped from V and 2 bases from J, the junction kept 4 bases outside the gene matches. This receptor was taken from a man aged 45-65 years in good health and CMV-seronegative. The chain carries TRBV7-9 and TRBJ2-2; TRBD2 matches 11 bases. Sequencing was carried out using PBMCs. CDR3 nucleotide sequence: TGTGCCAGCAGCCATACTAGCGGGAGAAACACCGGGGAGCTGTTTTTT. It is translated as CASSHTSGRNTGELFF.